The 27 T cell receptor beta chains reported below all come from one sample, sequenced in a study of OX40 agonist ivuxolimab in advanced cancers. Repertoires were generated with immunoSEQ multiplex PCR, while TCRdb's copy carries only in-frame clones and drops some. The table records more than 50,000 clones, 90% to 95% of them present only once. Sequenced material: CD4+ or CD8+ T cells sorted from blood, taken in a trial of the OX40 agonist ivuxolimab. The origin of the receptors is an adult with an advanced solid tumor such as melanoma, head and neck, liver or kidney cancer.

The CDR3 DNA reads as TGCGCCAGCCAGGGGGCTTCTAGCACAGATACGCAGTATTTT. Residues: CASQGASSTDTQYF. V usage is TRBV10-1 and J usage is TRBJ2-3; TRBD1 matches 8 bases. This CDR3 has 14 residues. CDR1 is WNHNN, CDR2 SYGVQD, per germline (reference sequence). V trimming: 8 bases; J trimming: 0 bases; junction bases outside the gene matches: 4.

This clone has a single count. Here the CDR3 DNA reads TGTGCCAGCAGCTTTGGGCCAGGGGCTGGGGGTGAAGCTTTCTTT. It codes for CASSFGPGAGGEAFF. The chain carries TRBV5-6 and TRBJ1-1; TRBD1 is a possible D gene (6 bases). The CDR3 is made up of 15 amino acids. Trimming took 2 bases from V and 7 from J, leaving 18 bases between them. Germline V CDR1 and CDR2: SGHDT, YYEEEE.

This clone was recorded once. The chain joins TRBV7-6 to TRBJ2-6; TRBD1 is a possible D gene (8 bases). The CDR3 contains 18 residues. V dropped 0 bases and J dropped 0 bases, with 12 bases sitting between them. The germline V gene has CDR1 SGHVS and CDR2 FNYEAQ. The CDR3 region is CASSLATGGVSGANVLTF. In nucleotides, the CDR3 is TGTGCCAGCAGCTTAGCAACAGGGGGGGTCTCTGGGGCCAACGTCCTGACTTTC.

The CDR3 reads CASSSYRVSTEAFF. CDR3 bases: TGTGCCAGCAGCTCATACAGGGTATCGACTGAAGCTTTCTTT. V is TRBV11-2 and J is TRBJ1-1, with TRBD1 as a possible D gene (6 bases). V lost 4 bases to trimming and J lost 5 bases, with 14 bases between them. The CDR3 spans 14 residues. The V gene's germline CDR1 is SGHAT and CDR2 FQNNGV. Full variable domain (missing parts from reference TRBV11-2 and TRBJ1-1): EAGVAQSPRYKIIEKRQSVAFWCNPISGHATLYWYQQILGQGPKLLIQFQNNGVVDDSQLPKDRFSAERLKGVDSTLKIQPAKLEDSAVYLCASSSYRVSTEAFFGQGTRLTVV.

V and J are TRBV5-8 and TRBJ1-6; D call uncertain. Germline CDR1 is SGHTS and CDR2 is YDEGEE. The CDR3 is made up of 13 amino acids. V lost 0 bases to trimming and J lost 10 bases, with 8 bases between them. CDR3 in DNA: TGTGCCAGCAGCTTGGGCCTGGGGTCACCCCTCCACTTT. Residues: CASSLGLGSPLHF.

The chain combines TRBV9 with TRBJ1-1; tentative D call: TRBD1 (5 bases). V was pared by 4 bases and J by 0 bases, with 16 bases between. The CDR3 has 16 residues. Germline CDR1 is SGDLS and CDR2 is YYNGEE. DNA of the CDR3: TGTGCCAGCAGCCCCCACGGGGGGGTCATGAACACTGAAGCTTTCTTT. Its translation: CASSPHGGVMNTEAFF. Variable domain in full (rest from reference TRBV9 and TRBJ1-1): DSGVTQTPKHLITATGQRVTLRCSPRSGDLSVYWYQQSLDQGLQFLIQYYNGEERAKGNILERFSAQQFPDLHSELNLSSLELGDSALYFCASSPHGGVMNTEAFFGQGTRLTVV.

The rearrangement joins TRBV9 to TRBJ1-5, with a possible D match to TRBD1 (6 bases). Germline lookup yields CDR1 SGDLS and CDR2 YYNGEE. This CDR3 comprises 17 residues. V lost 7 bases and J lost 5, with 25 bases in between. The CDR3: CASGGHPTHGGDQPQHF. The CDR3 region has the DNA TGTGCCAGCGGGGGACACCCAACACATGGAGGGGATCAGCCCCAGCATTTT.

Written as DNA, the CDR3 is TGTGCCAGCAGTTACCGGGCGGGGCAGGCGGGTGAAGCTTTCTTT. This codes for CASSYRAGQAGEAFF. The V call is TRBV6-6, the J call TRBJ1-1, with a possible D match to TRBD1 (5 bases). Trimming took off 2 bases at V and 7 bases at J, with 17 bases between the two ends. Germline V gene lookup returns CDR1 MNHNY and CDR2 SVGAGI (reference sequence). CDR3 length: 15 amino acids.

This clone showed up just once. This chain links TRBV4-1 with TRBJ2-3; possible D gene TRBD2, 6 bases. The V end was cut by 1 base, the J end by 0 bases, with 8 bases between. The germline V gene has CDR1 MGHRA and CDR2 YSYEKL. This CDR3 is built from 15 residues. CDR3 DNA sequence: TGCGCCAGCAGCCAAGTGGGGGGAAGCACAGATACGCAGTATTTT. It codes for CASSQVGGSTDTQYF.

For the CDR3, the DNA is TGTGCCAGCAGTTCCGGGGGGTCCTATGGCTACACCTTC. The encoded protein is CASSSGGSYGYTF. The V gene is TRBV13, the J gene TRBJ1-2; D is possibly TRBD1 (5 bases). Trimming cost V 6 bases and J 4 bases, with 12 bases left between them. This CDR3 has 13 residues. CDR1 and CDR2 (germline): PRHDT, FYEKMQ (reference sequence).

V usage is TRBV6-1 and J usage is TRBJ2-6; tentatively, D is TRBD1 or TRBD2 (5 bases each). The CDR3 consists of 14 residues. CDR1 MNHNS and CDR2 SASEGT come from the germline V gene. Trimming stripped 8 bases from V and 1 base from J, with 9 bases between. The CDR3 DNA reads TGTGCCAGCGGGGACGGGTCTGGGGCCAACGTCCTGACTTTC. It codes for CASGDGSGANVLTF.

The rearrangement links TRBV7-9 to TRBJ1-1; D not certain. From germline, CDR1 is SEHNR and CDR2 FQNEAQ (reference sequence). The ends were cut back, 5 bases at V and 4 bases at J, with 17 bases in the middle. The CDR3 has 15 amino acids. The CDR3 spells CASSGRALGGTEAFF. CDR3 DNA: TGTGCCAGCAGCGGAAGAGCGCTTGGCGGCACTGAAGCTTTCTTT.

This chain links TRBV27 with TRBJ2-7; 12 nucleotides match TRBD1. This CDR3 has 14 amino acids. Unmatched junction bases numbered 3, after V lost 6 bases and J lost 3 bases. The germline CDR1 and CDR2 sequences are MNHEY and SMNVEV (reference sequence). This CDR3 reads CASRGQGAIYEQYF. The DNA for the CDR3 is TGTGCCAGCAGGGGACAGGGGGCAATCTACGAGCAGTACTTC.

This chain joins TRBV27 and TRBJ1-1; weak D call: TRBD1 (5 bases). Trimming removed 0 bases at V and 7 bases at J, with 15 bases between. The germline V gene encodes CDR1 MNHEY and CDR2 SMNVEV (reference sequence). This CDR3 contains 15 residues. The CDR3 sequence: CASSLSGSGRGEAFF. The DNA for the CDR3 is TGTGCCAGCAGTTTATCGGGGTCGGGACGGGGTGAAGCTTTCTTT.

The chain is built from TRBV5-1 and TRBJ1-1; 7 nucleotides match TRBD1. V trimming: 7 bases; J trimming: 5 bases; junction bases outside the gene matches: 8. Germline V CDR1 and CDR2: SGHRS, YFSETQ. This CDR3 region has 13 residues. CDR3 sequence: CASGAGGITEAFF. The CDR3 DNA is TGCGCCAGCGGTGCAGGGGGGATTACTGAAGCTTTCTTT.

The CDR3: CASSDSNSGGTDTQYF. The CDR3 region has the DNA TGTGCCAGCAGTGACTCAAATAGCGGGGGCACAGATACGCAGTATTTT. The J gene is TRBJ2-3, the V gene TRBV6-4; 8 bases agree with TRBD2. This CDR3 contains 16 residues. From germline, CDR1 is MRHNA and CDR2 SNTAGT. The V segment lost 0 bases and the J segment 1 base; nucleotides outside the gene matches: 3.

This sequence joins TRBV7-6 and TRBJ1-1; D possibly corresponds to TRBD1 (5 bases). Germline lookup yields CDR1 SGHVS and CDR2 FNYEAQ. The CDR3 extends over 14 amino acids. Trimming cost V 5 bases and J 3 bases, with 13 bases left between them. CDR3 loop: CASSLGVWDTEAFF. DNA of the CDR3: TGTGCCAGCAGCCTAGGGGTATGGGACACTGAAGCTTTCTTT.

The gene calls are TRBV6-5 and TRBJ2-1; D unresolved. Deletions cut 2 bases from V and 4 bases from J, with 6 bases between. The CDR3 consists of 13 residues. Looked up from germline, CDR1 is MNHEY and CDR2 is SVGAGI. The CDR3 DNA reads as TGTGCCAGCAGTTACGCTGAATACAATGAGCAGTTCTTC. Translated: CASSYAEYNEQFF.

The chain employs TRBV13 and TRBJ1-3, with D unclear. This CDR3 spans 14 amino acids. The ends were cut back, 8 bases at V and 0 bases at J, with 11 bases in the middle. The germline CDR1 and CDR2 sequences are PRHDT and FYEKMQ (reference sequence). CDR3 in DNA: TGTGCCAGCCGAAGCGGCCTCTCTGGAAACACCATATATTTT. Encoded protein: CASRSGLSGNTIYF.

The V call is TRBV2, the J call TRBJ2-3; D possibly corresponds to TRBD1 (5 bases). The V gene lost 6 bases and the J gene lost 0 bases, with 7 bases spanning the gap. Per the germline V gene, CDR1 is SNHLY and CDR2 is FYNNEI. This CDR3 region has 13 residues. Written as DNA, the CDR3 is TGTGCCAGCAGGACAGCCAGCACAGATACGCAGTATTTT. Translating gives CASRTASTDTQYF. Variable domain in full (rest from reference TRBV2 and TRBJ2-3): EPEVTQTPSHQVTQMGQEVILRCVPISNHLYFYWYRQILGQKVEFLVSFYNNEISEKSEIFDDQFSVERPDGSNFTLKIRSTKLEDSAMYFCASRTASTDTQYFGPGTRLTVL.

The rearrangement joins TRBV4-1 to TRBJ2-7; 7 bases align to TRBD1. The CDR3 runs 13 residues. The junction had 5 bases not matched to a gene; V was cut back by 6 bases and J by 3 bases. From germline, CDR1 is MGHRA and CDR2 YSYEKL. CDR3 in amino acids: CASSYGQDYEQYF. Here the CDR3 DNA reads TGCGCCAGCAGTTACGGACAGGACTACGAGCAGTACTTC.

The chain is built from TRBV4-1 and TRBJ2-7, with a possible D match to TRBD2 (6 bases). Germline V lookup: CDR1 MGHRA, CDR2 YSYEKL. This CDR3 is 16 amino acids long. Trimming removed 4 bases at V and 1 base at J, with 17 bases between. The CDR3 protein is CASSPTARGLSYEQYF. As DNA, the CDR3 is TGCGCCAGCAGCCCCACGGCGCGGGGACTGTCCTACGAGCAGTACTTC.

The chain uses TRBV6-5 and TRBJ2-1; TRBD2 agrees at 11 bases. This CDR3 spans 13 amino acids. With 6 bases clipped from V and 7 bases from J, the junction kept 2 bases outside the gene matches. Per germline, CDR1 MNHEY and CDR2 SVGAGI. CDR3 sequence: CASRTSGDNEQFF. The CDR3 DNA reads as TGTGCCAGCAGGACTAGCGGGGATAATGAGCAGTTCTTC.

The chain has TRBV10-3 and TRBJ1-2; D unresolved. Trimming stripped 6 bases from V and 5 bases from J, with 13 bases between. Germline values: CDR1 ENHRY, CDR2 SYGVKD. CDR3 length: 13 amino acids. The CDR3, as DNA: TGTGCCATCAGGAACCAGGAATCGTATGGCTACACCTTC. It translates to CAIRNQESYGYTF.

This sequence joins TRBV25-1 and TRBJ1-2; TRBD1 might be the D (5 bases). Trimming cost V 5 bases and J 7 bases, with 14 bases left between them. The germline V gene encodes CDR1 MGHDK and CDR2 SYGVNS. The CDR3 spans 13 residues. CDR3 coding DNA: TGTGCCAGCAGTACTGTTACGGGGCTTGGCTACACCTTC. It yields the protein CASSTVTGLGYTF.

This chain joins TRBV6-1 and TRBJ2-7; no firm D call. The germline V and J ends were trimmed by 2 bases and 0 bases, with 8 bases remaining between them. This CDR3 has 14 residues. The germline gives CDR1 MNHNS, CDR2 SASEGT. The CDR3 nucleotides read TGTGCCAGCAGTGAAATGGGGTACTCCTACGAGCAGTACTTC. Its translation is CASSEMGYSYEQYF.

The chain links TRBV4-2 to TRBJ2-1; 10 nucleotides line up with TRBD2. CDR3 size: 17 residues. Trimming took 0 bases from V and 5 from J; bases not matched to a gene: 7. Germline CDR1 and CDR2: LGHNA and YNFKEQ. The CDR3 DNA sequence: TGTGCCAGCAGCCAAGACAAGAGCGGGGGGGCCAACAATGAGCAGTTCTTC. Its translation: CASSQDKSGGANNEQFF.